The 30 T cell receptor beta chains below all came from one sample that was sequenced in a study of blood T cell repertoires in COVID-19. Profiled with immunoSEQ multiplex PCR; TCRdb holds only in-frame clones, not every one. The repertoire holds 190,000 or so clones, with 87% as singletons. The sequenced material came from PBMCs or T cells enriched from blood (not recorded which). These receptors were collected from a man between 18 and 35 years old with acute COVID-19.

This sequence joins TRBV28 and TRBJ1-2, with D unresolved. V was shortened by 4 bases and J by 4 bases, with 7 bases between the two germline ends. From germline, CDR1 is MDHEN and CDR2 SYDVKM. This CDR3 region has 12 residues. The CDR3 region is CASSSQAYGYTF. CDR3 in DNA: TGTGCCAGCAGTTCCCAAGCCTATGGCTACACCTTC.

This clone appeared a few times. This CDR3 reads CASSFLGGTEAFF. CDR3 DNA sequence: TGCGCCAGCAGTTTTCTTGGAGGCACTGAAGCTTTCTTT. The chain combines TRBV5-1 with TRBJ1-1; D not certain. The ends were cut back, 5 bases at V and 4 bases at J, with 12 bases in the middle. The CDR3 is made up of 13 amino acids. CDR1 is SGHRS and CDR2 is YFSETQ in the germline V gene.

The chain combines TRBV11-3 with TRBJ2-7, with TRBD2 matching 8 bases. Germline-derived CDR1 and CDR2 are SGHNT and YENEEA. This CDR3 is 16 amino acids long. J gave up 1 base and V 1 base, and 6 bases lay outside the gene matches. CDR3 sequence (DNA): TGTGCCAGCAGCTTAGGGACTAGCAAAAAATCCTACGAGCAGTACTTC. Amino acids: CASSLGTSKKSYEQYF.

The V and J genes are TRBV27 and TRBJ2-1; 9 nucleotides align to TRBD2. Losses at the gene ends were 6 bases for V and 0 bases for J; bases not matched to a gene: 3. This CDR3 region has 15 residues. Germline lookup yields CDR1 MNHEY and CDR2 SMNVEV (reference sequence). Written as DNA, the CDR3 is TGTGCCAGCAGCCGAGCGGGGGGCTCCTACAATGAGCAGTTCTTC. This translates into CASSRAGGSYNEQFF.

The chain is built from TRBV7-2 and TRBJ1-2, with 8 bases that match TRBD1. V lost 3 bases, J lost 8 bases, and 8 bases stayed unmatched. Germline CDR1 SGHTA, CDR2 FQGNSA. The CDR3 runs to 14 residues. The CDR3 region is CASSFSRGQGGYTF. CDR3 coding DNA: TGTGCCAGCAGCTTTTCCAGGGGGCAGGGAGGCTACACCTTC.

The chain employs TRBV7-9 and TRBJ1-5; D is ambiguous. The V end lost 4 bases, the J end lost 3 bases, and 7 bases lay between the germline ends. The CDR3 runs to 13 residues. CDR1 SEHNR and CDR2 FQNEAQ come from the germline V gene (reference sequence). The CDR3: CASSSSINQPQHF. The CDR3 DNA sequence: TGTGCCAGCAGCTCATCTATCAATCAGCCCCAGCATTTT.

This chain uses TRBV10-3 with TRBJ1-5; D gene uncertain. Germline lookup yields CDR1 ENHRY and CDR2 SYGVKD. The CDR3 runs 13 residues. The V end was cut by 6 bases, the J end by 5 bases, with 11 bases between. CDR3 in DNA: TGTGCCATCAGACCAAACCAGGATCAGCCCCAGCATTTT. It codes for CAIRPNQDQPQHF.

As for this clone: In the same sample, other DNA sequences code for this CDR3. The chain joins TRBV7-9 to TRBJ1-5; no clear D. Trimming pared 1 base from V and 7 bases from J, leaving 5 bases between. Germline V gene lookup returns CDR1 SEHNR and CDR2 FQNEAQ (reference sequence). CDR3 length equals 12 residues. The CDR3 protein is CASSLGGQPQHF. CDR3 nucleotide sequence: TGTGCCAGCAGCTTAGGAGGGCAGCCCCAGCATTTT.

The genes are TRBV9 and TRBJ1-3; TRBD1 matches 8 bases. Germline trimming cut 3 bases from V and 0 bases from J; bases unmatched to any gene: 11. The CDR3 totals 18 residues. CDR1 SGDLS and CDR2 YYNGEE come from the germline V gene. This CDR3 reads CASSALPGQDLSGNTIYF. The CDR3 DNA sequence: TGTGCCAGCAGCGCACTACCGGGACAGGACCTCTCTGGAAACACCATATATTTT.

The gene calls are TRBV6-6 and TRBJ2-2; 9 nucleotides agree with TRBD1. CDR3 length equals 15 residues. The germline V gene encodes CDR1 MNHNY and CDR2 SVGAGI (reference sequence). Trimming at V came to 5 bases and at J to 6 bases, leaving 7 bases not matched to a gene. The CDR3 loop reads CASSLDRGVAGELFF. The DNA for the CDR3 is TGTGCCAGCAGTCTGGACAGGGGAGTTGCCGGGGAGCTGTTTTTT.

The chain carries TRBV24-1 and TRBJ2-1; 11 bases map to TRBD2. CDR1 is KGHDR and CDR2 is SFDVKD in the germline V gene. Unmatched junction bases numbered 5, after V lost 3 bases and J lost 5 bases. CDR3 length equals 16 residues. The CDR3 nucleotides read TGTGCCACCAGTGATCCTGGACTAGCGGGTGACAATGAGCAGTTCTTC. Its translation: CATSDPGLAGDNEQFF.

The chain has TRBV27 and TRBJ2-7; possible D gene TRBD1, 5 bases. The CDR3 extends over 14 amino acids. V shed 3 bases and J shed 5 bases, with 14 bases lying between them. Germline assignment: CDR1 MNHEY and CDR2 SMNVEV (reference sequence). The CDR3 DNA reads TGTGCCAGCAGTTTCAGGGATAGTGGTAACGAGCAGTACTTC. Its protein is CASSFRDSGNEQYF.

This chain uses TRBV10-3 with TRBJ2-5; a possible D gene is TRBD1 (6 bases). Germline CDR1 reads ENHRY; CDR2 reads SYGVKD. The CDR3 loop spans 13 amino acids. The ends were cut back, 3 bases at V and 3 bases at J, with 8 bases in the middle. The CDR3 region is CAISDRDKETQYF. DNA of the CDR3: TGTGCCATCAGTGATCGGGACAAAGAGACCCAGTACTTC.

This sequence joins TRBV10-1 and TRBJ2-7, with 10 positions matching TRBD1. Germline CDR1 WNHNN, CDR2 SYGVQD (reference sequence). Trimming cost V 6 bases and J 6 bases; bases outside gene matches: 5. This CDR3 is built from 13 residues. In DNA form, the CDR3 reads TGCGCCAGCAGACGGGACAGGGGAGGCGAGCAGTACTTC. It specifies CASRRDRGGEQYF.

The rearrangement joins TRBV19 to TRBJ2-5, with D possibly TRBD1 on 6 matching bases. Germline V lookup: CDR1 LNHDA, CDR2 SQIVND (reference sequence). The CDR3 length is 15 residues. V was trimmed by 5 bases and J by 5 bases, leaving 18 bases between them. The DNA for the CDR3 is TGTGCCAGTAGTTACCGGACAGTACCGTCGGAGACCCAGTACTTC. Translating it yields CASSYRTVPSETQYF. The entire variable domain, with the rest obtained from reference TRBV19 and TRBJ2-5, is as follows: DGGITQSPKYLFRKEGQNVTLSCEQNLNHDAMYWYRQDPGQGLRLIYYSQIVNDFQKGDIAEGYSVSREKKESFPLTVTSAQKNPTAFYLCASSYRTVPSETQYFGPGTRLLVL.

For the CDR3, the DNA is TGTGCCAGCTCACCAGACGCCGGGACTGAAGCTTTCTTT. This translates into CASSPDAGTEAFF. The chain couples TRBV18 to TRBJ1-1; unclear D gene. Trimming took off 2 bases at V and 5 bases at J, with 9 bases between the two ends. The germline V gene encodes CDR1 KGHSH and CDR2 LQKENI. The CDR3 contains 13 residues.

This chain uses TRBV11-2 with TRBJ1-6; D not certain. The ends were cut back, 4 bases at V and 6 bases at J, with 16 bases in the middle. CDR1 and CDR2 (germline): SGHAT, FQNNGV. The CDR3 consists of 16 residues. CDR3: CASSSRVGRGNSPLHF. In DNA form, the CDR3 reads TGTGCCAGCAGCTCAAGGGTCGGACGGGGTAATTCACCCCTCCACTTT.

This clone was counted only a few times. J is TRBJ2-7 and V is TRBV4-3; 9 bases match TRBD1. V was pared by 2 bases and J by 3 bases, with 8 bases of the junction left unmatched. The germline CDR1 and CDR2 sequences are LGHNA and YSLEER. The CDR3 has 16 amino acids. The CDR3 region is CASSQQGQGHFYEQYF. DNA for the CDR3: TGCGCCAGCAGCCAACAGGGACAGGGACATTTCTACGAGCAGTACTTC.

The CDR3 region has the DNA TGTGCCAGCAGTGAATTAACGGGACATGCGACAGGGACCCAGTACTTC. It specifies CASSELTGHATGTQYF. This chain joins TRBV6-1 and TRBJ2-5; perhaps TRBD1 as D (6 bases). Germline V gives CDR1 MNHNS, CDR2 SASEGT. There are 16 residues in the CDR3. Trimming took 2 bases from V and 7 from J, leaving 20 bases between them.

This chain connects TRBV4-1 to TRBJ2-5, with a possible D match to TRBD1 (5 bases). Germline V CDR1 and CDR2: MGHRA, YSYEKL. V shed 0 bases and J shed 4 bases, with 12 bases lying between them. This CDR3 spans 15 amino acids. CDR3 sequence reads: CASSQEGQARETQYF. CDR3 nucleotide sequence: TGCGCCAGCAGCCAAGAGGGGCAGGCGAGAGAGACCCAGTACTTC.

The chain couples TRBV6-1 to TRBJ2-1, with 9 bases fitting TRBD2. Germline assignment: CDR1 MNHNS and CDR2 SASEGT. The CDR3 is 16 residues long. Trimming at V came to 2 bases and at J to 12 bases, leaving 14 bases not matched to a gene. DNA of the CDR3: TGTGCCAGCAGTGAATTGCCCAGCGGGAGGTCTCCTTGGCAGTTCTTC. Translation gives CASSELPSGRSPWQFF.

This CDR3 reads CASSLAPSSGSYNEQFF. As DNA, the CDR3 is TGTGCCAGCAGCTTAGCACCGTCCTCCGGCTCCTACAATGAGCAGTTCTTC. This chain uses TRBV7-9 with TRBJ2-1, with D hard to call. Germline V gene sequence: CDR1 SEHNR, CDR2 FQNEAQ (reference sequence). V dropped 0 bases and J dropped 0 bases, with 12 bases sitting between them. The CDR3 contains 17 residues.

This clone was recorded once. The gene calls are TRBV19 and TRBJ1-5; tentatively, D is TRBD1 (5 bases). Germline loops: CDR1 LNHDA, CDR2 SQIVND (reference sequence). The CDR3 has 15 residues. The V and J ends lost 10 bases and 9 bases respectively, with 25 bases between them. CDR3 sequence (DNA): TGTGCCACCTCCTTGCGCGTCAGGGTTGATGTGCCCCAGCATTTT. Protein sequence: CATSLRVRVDVPQHF.

This sequence joins TRBV5-1 and TRBJ1-1, with 9 bases that match TRBD1. This CDR3 comprises 15 residues. Trimming at V came to 4 bases and at J to 3 bases, leaving 7 bases not matched to a gene. Germline-derived CDR1 and CDR2 are SGHRS and YFSETQ. Written as DNA, the CDR3 is TGCGCCAGCAGCCTTCGACAGGGGGTGGACACTGAAGCTTTCTTT. Its protein product is CASSLRQGVDTEAFF.

CDR3 sequence reads: CAGNARDEQYF. Here the CDR3 DNA reads TGTGCCGGTAACGCGAGGGACGAGCAGTACTTC. V and J are TRBV6-5 and TRBJ2-7; TRBD2 might be the D (5 bases). Germline CDR1 MNHEY, CDR2 SVGAGI. This CDR3 contains 11 residues. The V gene lost 11 bases and the J gene lost 5 bases, with 13 bases spanning the gap.

This chain links TRBV9 with TRBJ2-7; 7 nucleotides match TRBD2. Germline V gene data show CDR1 as SGDLS and CDR2 as YYNGEE. The length of the CDR3 is 16 residues. The V segment lost 0 bases and the J segment 2 bases; nucleotides outside the gene matches: 8. The CDR3 here is CASSVDVAGGAYEQYF. The DNA for the CDR3 is TGTGCCAGCAGCGTAGATGTAGCGGGCGGAGCCTACGAGCAGTACTTC.

The chain recombines TRBV10-1 with TRBJ2-3; maybe TRBD2 (5 bases). Germline V lookup: CDR1 WNHNN, CDR2 SYGVQD (reference sequence). The CDR3 loop spans 15 amino acids. V lost 2 bases, J lost 0 bases, and 9 bases lay in between. In nucleotides, the CDR3 is TGCGCCAGCAGTGAGATGCGGGCTAGCACAGATACGCAGTATTTT. Protein: CASSEMRASTDTQYF.

The gene calls are TRBV24-1 and TRBJ2-5; 11 bases line up with TRBD1. There are 16 residues in the CDR3. V trimming: 4 bases; J trimming: 4 bases; junction bases outside the gene matches: 7. Germline CDR1 is KGHDR and CDR2 is SFDVKD. CDR3 amino acids: CATSDWTGGTAETQYF. The CDR3 DNA sequence: TGTGCCACCAGTGACTGGACAGGGGGCACCGCAGAGACCCAGTACTTC.

The chain has TRBV10-1 and TRBJ2-1, with 8 bases identical to TRBD1. From germline, CDR1 is WNHNN and CDR2 SYGVQD (reference sequence). The CDR3 runs to 15 residues. The V segment lost 6 bases and the J segment 5 bases; nucleotides outside the gene matches: 9. CDR3 bases: TGCGCCAGCAGGTTGGCAGGGGGCCAGGACAATGAGCAGTTCTTC. The encoded protein is CASRLAGGQDNEQFF.

The chain combines TRBV28 with TRBJ1-1; weak D call: TRBD1 (6 bases). This CDR3 comprises 14 residues. V was pared by 7 bases and J by 3 bases, with 15 bases between. In germline, CDR1 is MDHEN, CDR2 SYDVKM. CDR3 sequence reads: CASTSGGQDTEAFF. Here the CDR3 DNA reads TGTGCCAGCACCTCTGGGGGCCAGGACACTGAAGCTTTCTTT.